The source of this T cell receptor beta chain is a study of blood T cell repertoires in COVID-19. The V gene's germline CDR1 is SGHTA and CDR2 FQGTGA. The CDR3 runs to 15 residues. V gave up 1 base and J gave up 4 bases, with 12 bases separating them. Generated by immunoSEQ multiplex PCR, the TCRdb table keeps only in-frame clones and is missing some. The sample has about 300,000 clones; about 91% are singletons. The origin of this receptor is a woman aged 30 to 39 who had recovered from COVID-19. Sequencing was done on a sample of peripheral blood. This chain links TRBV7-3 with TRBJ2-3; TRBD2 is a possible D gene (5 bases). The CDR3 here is CASSLSPGSADTQYF. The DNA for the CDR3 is TGTGCCAGCAGCTTAAGTCCGGGGTCGGCAGATACGCAGTATTTT.